The entry that follows covers one T cell receptor beta chain sequence. Its specificity is unknown. Additional DNA sequences in this sample encode the identical CDR3. This sample was taken from a study of beta chain features in type 1 diabetes. Study-wide context: The patient and healthy donor groups were comparable for age, gender and cell yields.

TCRB transcripts that were expressed got sequenced, as all of the isolated RNA had been reverse transcribed. Assay: immunoSEQ multiplex PCR; the TCRdb copy retains only in-frame clones and omits some. The sample has 300,000 to 350,000 clones; about 19% are singletons. Study-level results: VDJ junctions in type 1 diabetes patients carried more deletions and fewer insertions.

The sequenced material came from naive CD4+ T cells from blood. The source is a woman aged 18-29 years in good health.

CDR3 loop: CASSYSGGSSYEQYF. CDR3 coding DNA: TGTGCCAGCAGTTACTCGGGCGGGAGCTCCTACGAGCAGTACTTC. This sequence joins TRBV6-5 and TRBJ2-7; TRBD2 matches 7 bases. The length of the CDR3 is 15 residues. V lost 0 bases, J lost 0 bases, and 2 bases stayed unmatched. The germline gives CDR1 MNHEY, CDR2 SVGAGI.